This record covers a single TCR beta chain. The data were taken from a study of glioma-infiltrating T cells. TCR alpha and beta CDR3 regions were amplified from RNA using iRepertoire nested multiplex PCR. TCRdb independently ran MiXCR on the multiplex PCR reads; one entry per CDR3 protein. Of around 97,000 distinct CDR3 sequences in the sample, around 28% were seen once. The CDR3 covers 16 residues. The V and J ends lost 5 bases and 2 bases respectively, with 16 bases between them. Per germline, CDR1 KGHSH and CDR2 LQKENI. V usage is TRBV18 and J usage is TRBJ1-3, with D possibly being TRBD1 (5 bases). The TCR was taken from a human donor with low-grade glioma or glioblastoma, undergoing nonglioma brain surgery, or in good health (not recorded which). The sample consisted of glioma tissue, nonneoplastic brain tissue, or PBMCs (not recorded which). The CDR3 reads CASSSGGAPTGNTIYF. The CDR3 DNA follows: TGTGCCAGCTCAAGTGGAGGGGCCCCGACTGGAAACACCATATATTTT. Combining the CDR3 with reference TRBV18 and TRBJ1-3 gives the whole variable domain NAGVMQNPRHLVRRRGQEARLRCSPMKGHSHVYWYRQLPEEGLKFMVYLQKENIIDESGMPKERFSAEFPKEGPSILRIQQVVRGDSAAYFCASSSGGAPTGNTIYFGEGSWLTVV.